These T cell receptor beta chains were read from a single sample in a study of blood T cell repertoires in COVID-19. Sequenced by immunoSEQ multiplex PCR; TCRdb stores in-frame clones only, minus some. The profile covers fewer than 250,000 clones, with 70% to 90% appearing a single time and less than 5% taken by the ten largest. What was sequenced was PBMCs or T cells enriched from blood (not recorded which). Every receptor here comes from a woman in her forties with acute COVID-19. Each CDR3 is given with its conserved first and last residue. Each record gives: CDR3 length, J gene, clone size, D gene, V gene, CDR3 DNA, CDR3 protein. The D gene is left open where the match is weak. For some rows the clone size is stated as once, few or many, or as a class when expanded; others skip it.

>18|TRBJ2-1|-|TRBD2|TRBV9
TGTGCCAGCAGCGTAAAGAGCCTAGCGGGAGGGGTGTACAATGAGCAGTTCTTC
CASSVKSLAGGVYNEQFF
>14|TRBJ2-7|few|TRBD1|TRBV27
TGTGCCAGCAGTTCACAGGGGCAGCTCTACGAGCAGTACTTC
CASSSQGQLYEQYF
>11|TRBJ1-1|-|-|TRBV20-1
TGCAGTGCTTACAGGAACACTGAAGCTTTCTTT
CSAYRNTEAFF
>16|TRBJ2-5|-|-|TRBV4-3
TGCGCCAGCAGCCAAGATATCGACAGGCTACAAGTGACCCAGTACTTC
CASSQDIDRLQVTQYF
>11|TRBJ1-1|-|-|TRBV20-1
TGCAGTGCTAGAGATGAGCGGACGACCTTCTTT
CSARDERTTFF
>15|TRBJ1-1|-|TRBD1|TRBV6-5
TGTGCCAGCAGTTACAGGGGGCTACAGAACACTGAAGCTTTCTTT
CASSYRGLQNTEAFF
>14|TRBJ2-7|-|TRBD2|TRBV28
TGTGCCAGCAGACGGAACCGGGGGGGCTACGAGCAGTACTTC
CASRRNRGGYEQYF
>17|TRBJ2-7|once|TRBD2|TRBV13
TGTGCCAGCAGCTTAAATAGGGCTAGCGGGAGCTCCTACGAGCAGTACTTC
CASSLNRASGSSYEQYF
>14|TRBJ1-5|-|-|TRBV27
TGTGCCAGCAGGATTTCGGGGGGCAATCAGCCCCAGCATTTT
CASRISGGNQPQHF
>15|TRBJ2-5|-|-|TRBV28
TGTGCCAGCAGTTCCCCTACAGGTTTAGTTGGGACCCAGTACTTC
CASSSPTGLVGTQYF
>11|TRBJ2-1|-|-|TRBV12-5
TGTGCTAGTGGTTTCGGGGATGAGCAGTTCTTC
CASGFGDEQFF
>16|TRBJ2-7|-|TRBD2|TRBV27
TGTGCCAGCAGTCCCCAGTTGGGGACTAGCGTCTACGAGCAGTACTTC
CASSPQLGTSVYEQYF
>15|TRBJ2-1|once|TRBD2|TRBV7-2
TGTGCCAGCAGCTTCGGACTAGCGGGAGTCTATGAGCAGTTCTTC
CASSFGLAGVYEQFF
>17|TRBJ2-1|-|TRBD2|TRBV19
TGTGCCAGTAGTATGTGGCTGGCTAGCGGGACCTACAATGAGCAGTTCTTC
CASSMWLASGTYNEQFF
>15|TRBJ2-7|-|TRBD1|TRBV10-3
TGTGCCATCAGTGAATCCGGGCCCGGGACAGACGAGCAGTACTTC
CAISESGPGTDEQYF
>16|TRBJ2-3|-|TRBD2|TRBV7-9
TGTGCCAGCAGCATCAGAAGCGGGAGATCAACAGATACGCAGTATTTT
CASSIRSGRSTDTQYF
>14|TRBJ1-2|few|-|TRBV27
TGTGCCAGCAGCTCTGGGTCCTCAGGGGCTGACTACACCTTC
CASSSGSSGADYTF
>16|TRBJ1-2|-|TRBD1|TRBV15
TGTGCCACCAGCAGAGATCCAGGACAGGGGGCCTATGGCTACACCTTC
CATSRDPGQGAYGYTF
>15|TRBJ1-1|-|TRBD1|TRBV7-9
TGTGCCAGCAGCTTCTTCCGGGACAGCTACACTGAAGCTTTCTTT
CASSFFRDSYTEAFF
>15|TRBJ1-5|-|-|TRBV7-9
TGTGCCAGCAGCTCCGTCAGGGGAAGTCATCAGCCCCAGCATTTT
CASSSVRGSHQPQHF
>16|TRBJ2-7|-|TRBD2|TRBV28
TGTGCCAGCAGTCCCCCAAGGGCTAGCGGGTCCTACGAGCAGTACTTC
CASSPPRASGSYEQYF
>13|TRBJ2-1|-|TRBD1|TRBV19
TGTGCCAGTAGCCCGACAGGGGACGGTGAGCAGTTCTTC
CASSPTGDGEQFF
>15|TRBJ1-5|-|-|TRBV28
TGTGCCAGCAACCTGGGAGGCATCGTGGGTCAGCCCCAGCATTTT
CASNLGGIVGQPQHF
>13|TRBJ2-2|-|-|TRBV12-3/TRBV12-4
TGTGCCAGCACCCGCGCGAACACCGGGGAGCTGTTTTTT
CASTRANTGELFF
>12|TRBJ1-1|-|-|TRBV29-1
TGCAGCGTGTCTCTTATGAACACTGAAGCTTTCTTT
CSVSLMNTEAFF
>14|TRBJ1-5|once|-|TRBV28
TGTGCCAGCAGTCAAACACAGAGCAATCAGCCCCAGCATTTT
CASSQTQSNQPQHF
>14|TRBJ1-5|-|-|TRBV4-2
TGTGCCAGCAGCGAACAGGGTTCCAATCAGCCCCAGCATTTT
CASSEQGSNQPQHF
>12|TRBJ2-7|-|-|TRBV29-1
TGCAGCGTTATAAGTTTAGAGTACGAGCAGTACTTC
CSVISLEYEQYF
>13|TRBJ2-7|-|-|TRBV28
TGTGCCAGCAGTTCCGCGACAGCCTACGAGCAGTACTTC
CASSSATAYEQYF
>13|TRBJ1-1|-|-|TRBV12-5
TGTGCTAGTGGTTTGGCTACGTTAATGAAAGCTTTCTTT
CASGLATLMKAFF
>16|TRBJ1-1|-|-|TRBV19
TGTGCCAGTAGCCCGGACAAGGCCCGATTGAACACTGAAGCTTTCTTT
CASSPDKARLNTEAFF
>14|TRBJ2-4|-|-|TRBV6-2/TRBV6-3
TGTGCCAGCAGTTACGTCCCCGGCAAAAACATTCAGTACTTC
CASSYVPGKNIQYF
>14|TRBJ1-5|-|-|TRBV28
TGTGCCAGCAGTTTGGCGGGGGGCTCTCAGCCCCAGCATTTT
CASSLAGGSQPQHF
>15|TRBJ2-7|-|TRBD2|TRBV2
TGTGCCAGCAAAGGGAATAGCGGGACCCCCTACGAGCAGTACTTC
CASKGNSGTPYEQYF
>16|TRBJ2-4|once|TRBD2|TRBV6-1
TGTGCCAGCAGTGGGCAGAGCGGGAGGGCCAAAAACATTCAGTACTTC
CASSGQSGRAKNIQYF
>13|TRBJ2-7|-|TRBD1|TRBV6-5
TGTGCCAGCTGGAGACAGGGATCAAGCGAGCAGTACTTC
CASWRQGSSEQYF
>17|TRBJ2-3|-|-|TRBV4-2
TGTGCCAGCAGCCAAGGCCCTGGGGGGGAGGGGGTAGATACGCAGTATTTT
CASSQGPGGEGVDTQYF
>16|TRBJ2-1|few|-|TRBV7-3
TGTGCCAGCAGCTTAGGAGGGCAGGGTGGCTACAATGAGCAGTTCTTC
CASSLGGQGGYNEQFF
>15|TRBJ1-1|-|TRBD1|TRBV3-1/TRBV3-2
TGTGCCAGCAGTGAAACAGGGGGCCTGAACACTGAAGCTTTCTTT
CASSETGGLNTEAFF
>16|TRBJ2-6|-|-|TRBV18
TGTGCCAGCTCACCACCGATGGCCCGTGGGGCCAACGTCCTGACTTTC
CASSPPMARGANVLTF
>17|TRBJ2-7|-|TRBD1|TRBV15
TGTGCCACCAGCAGAGATTTCTTGGGACAGGGGTCCTACGAGCAGTACTTC
CATSRDFLGQGSYEQYF
>15|TRBJ2-3|-|TRBD2|TRBV28
TGTGCCAGCAGTACCGGGACTAGCGCCCCAGATACGCAGTATTTT
CASSTGTSAPDTQYF
>20|TRBJ2-7|-|TRBD2|TRBV19
TGTGCCAGTAGTATCCCTCCGGGCGGGAGGATCCCTCCAGAATCCTACGAGCAGTACTTC
CASSIPPGGRIPPESYEQYF
>15|TRBJ1-5|-|-|TRBV4-3
TGCGCCAGCAGCCAAGATGGAGGGGTCAATCAGCCCCAGCATTTT
CASSQDGGVNQPQHF
>15|TRBJ2-7|-|-|TRBV28
TGTGCCAGCATGATCGCAGCGGGTGTCTCCTACGAGCAGTACTTC
CASMIAAGVSYEQYF
>14|TRBJ2-5|once|-|TRBV27
TGTGCCAGCAGCTCAAGGAGAGACCAAGAGACCCAGTACTTC
CASSSRRDQETQYF